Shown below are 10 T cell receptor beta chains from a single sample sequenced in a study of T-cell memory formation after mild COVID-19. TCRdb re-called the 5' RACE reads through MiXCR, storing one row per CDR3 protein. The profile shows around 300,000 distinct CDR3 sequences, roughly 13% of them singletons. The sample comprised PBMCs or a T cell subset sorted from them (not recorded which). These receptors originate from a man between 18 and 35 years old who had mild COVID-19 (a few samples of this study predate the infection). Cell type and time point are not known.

The CDR3 region has the DNA TGTGCCACCAGTGATTTTGGGGAGACCCAGTACTTC. Amino acid sequence: CATSDFGETQYF. The rearrangement joins TRBV24-1 to TRBJ2-5; D remains unclear. CDR1 is KGHDR and CDR2 is SFDVKD in the germline V gene. The CDR3 length is 12 residues. V lost 1 base, J lost 5 bases, and 4 bases lay in between.

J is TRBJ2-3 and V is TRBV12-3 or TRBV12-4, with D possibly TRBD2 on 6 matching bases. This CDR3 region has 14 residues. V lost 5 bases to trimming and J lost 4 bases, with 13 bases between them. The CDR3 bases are TGTGCCAGCAGTCGGACCCAGCGGGCAGATACGCAGTATTTT. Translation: CASSRTQRADTQYF.

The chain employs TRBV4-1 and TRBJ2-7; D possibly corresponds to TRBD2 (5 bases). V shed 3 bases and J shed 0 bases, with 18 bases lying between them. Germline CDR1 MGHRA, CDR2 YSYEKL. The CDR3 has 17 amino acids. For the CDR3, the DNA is TGCGCCAGCAGCCAGGGAGCTTCACTTCTGAGCTCCTACGAGCAGTACTTC. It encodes CASSQGASLLSSYEQYF.

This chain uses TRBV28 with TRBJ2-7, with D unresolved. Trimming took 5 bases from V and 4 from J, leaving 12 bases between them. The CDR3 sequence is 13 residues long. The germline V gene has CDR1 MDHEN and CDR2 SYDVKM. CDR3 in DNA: TGTGCCAGCAGTAAATCGGACGGGTACGAGCAGTACTTC. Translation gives CASSKSDGYEQYF.

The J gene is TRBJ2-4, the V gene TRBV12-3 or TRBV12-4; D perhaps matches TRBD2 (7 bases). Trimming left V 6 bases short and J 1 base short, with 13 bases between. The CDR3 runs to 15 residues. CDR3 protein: CASSRGASAKNIQYF. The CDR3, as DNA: TGTGCCAGCAGCCGGGGGGCCTCGGCCAAAAACATTCAGTACTTC.

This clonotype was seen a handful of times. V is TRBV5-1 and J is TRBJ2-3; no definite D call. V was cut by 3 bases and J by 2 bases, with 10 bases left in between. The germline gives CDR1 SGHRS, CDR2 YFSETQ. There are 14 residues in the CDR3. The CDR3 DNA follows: TGCGCCAGCAGCTCACAACGACTCACAGATACGCAGTATTTT. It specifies CASSSQRLTDTQYF.

DNA for the CDR3: TGCGCCAGCAGCTTCCGACTAGCGGGGGCCAACACCGGGGAGCTGTTTTTT. Translation: CASSFRLAGANTGELFF. J is TRBJ2-2 and V is TRBV5-1, with 12 bases matching TRBD2. With 2 bases clipped from V and 2 bases from J, the junction kept 4 bases outside the gene matches. CDR3 length: 17 residues. CDR1 and CDR2 (germline): SGHRS, YFSETQ.

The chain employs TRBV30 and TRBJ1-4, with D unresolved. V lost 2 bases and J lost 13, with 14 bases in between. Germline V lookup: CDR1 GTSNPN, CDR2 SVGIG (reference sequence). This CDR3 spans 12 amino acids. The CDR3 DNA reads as TGTGCCTGGAGTCCTGATTCGAGGACACTGTTTTTT. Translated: CAWSPDSRTLFF.

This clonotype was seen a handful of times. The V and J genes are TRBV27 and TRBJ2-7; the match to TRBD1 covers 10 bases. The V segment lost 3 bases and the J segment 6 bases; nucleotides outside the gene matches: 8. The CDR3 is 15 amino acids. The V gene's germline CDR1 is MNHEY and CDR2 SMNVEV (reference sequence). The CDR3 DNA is TGTGCCAGCAGTTTCGCCGGGACAGGGGTTGGCGAGCAGTACTTC. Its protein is CASSFAGTGVGEQYF.

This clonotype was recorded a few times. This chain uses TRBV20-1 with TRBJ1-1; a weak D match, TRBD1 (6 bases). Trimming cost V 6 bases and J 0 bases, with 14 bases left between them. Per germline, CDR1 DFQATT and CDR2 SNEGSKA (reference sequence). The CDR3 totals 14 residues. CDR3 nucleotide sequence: TGCAGTGCCTCTTGGGGGCTTATGAACACTGAAGCTTTCTTT. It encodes CSASWGLMNTEAFF.